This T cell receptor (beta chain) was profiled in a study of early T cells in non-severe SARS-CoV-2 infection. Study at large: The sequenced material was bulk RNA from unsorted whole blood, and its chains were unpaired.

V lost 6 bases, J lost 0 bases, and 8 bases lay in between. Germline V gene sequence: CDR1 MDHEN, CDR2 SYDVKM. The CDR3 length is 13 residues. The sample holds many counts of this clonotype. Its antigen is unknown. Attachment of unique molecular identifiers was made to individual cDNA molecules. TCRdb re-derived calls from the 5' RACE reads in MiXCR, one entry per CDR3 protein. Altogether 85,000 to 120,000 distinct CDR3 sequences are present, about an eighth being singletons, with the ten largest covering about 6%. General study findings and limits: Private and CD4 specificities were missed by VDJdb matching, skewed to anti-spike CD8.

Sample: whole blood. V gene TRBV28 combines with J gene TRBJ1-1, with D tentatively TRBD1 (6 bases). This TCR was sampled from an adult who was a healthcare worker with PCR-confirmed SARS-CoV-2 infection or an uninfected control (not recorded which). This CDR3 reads CASRTGMNTEAFF. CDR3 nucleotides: TGTGCCAGCAGGACAGGCATGAACACTGAAGCTTTCTTT.